The 30 T cell receptor beta chains below come from one sample, sequenced in a study of regulatory T cells in long-lasting Graves disease. Time point: newly diagnosed GD, antithyroid drugs for less than 3 months. From RNA extracted from PBMCs, the TCR library was made. According to the study, TCR beta libraries were built with iRepertoire HTBI primers and CDR3-region Arm-PCR. TCRdb re-called the multiplex PCR reads through MiXCR, storing one row per CDR3 protein. This repertoire shows more than 300,000 distinct CDR3 sequences, 12% found once; its top ten account for approximately 20%. This sample also belongs to another study, concerning T cells in Graves' hyperthyroidism and ophthalmopathy.

The material was peripheral blood mononuclear cells (PBMCs), obtained at new diagnosis, from a patient treated with antithyroid drugs. The receptors originated from a woman aged 18-29 years with Graves disease.

This clonotype was seen at least ten times. The chain carries TRBV30 and TRBJ2-1, with TRBD2 matching over 8 bases. V trimming: 1 base; J trimming: 7 bases; junction bases outside the gene matches: 3. Per the germline V gene, CDR1 is GTSNPN and CDR2 is SVGIG (reference sequence). CDR3 length: 13 amino acids. CDR3 sequence (DNA): TGTGCCTGGAGTGGGCTAGCGGGTAATGAGCAGTTCTTC. It yields the protein CAWSGLAGNEQFF.

The J gene is TRBJ2-7, the V gene TRBV19; TRBD2 matches 8 bases. Germline V CDR1 and CDR2: LNHDA, SQIVND (reference sequence). With V trimmed by 5 bases and J by 0 bases, 6 bases remained unmatched. This CDR3 spans 15 amino acids. DNA for the CDR3: TGTGCCAGTAGTCCCTCGCGGGGGGCCTCCTACGAGCAGTACTTC. Residues: CASSPSRGASYEQYF.

A note on this clonotype: A read error may be the cause here, since a much bigger clone is one base away. The CDR3 loop reads CASNVGQAGSGNAIYF. The CDR3, as DNA: TGCGCCAGCAACGTTGGACAGGCCGGGTCTGGAAACGCCATATATTTT. The rearrangement uses TRBV5-1 and TRBJ1-3; 7 positions match TRBD1. Germline values: CDR1 SGHRS, CDR2 YFSETQ. The CDR3 covers 16 residues. Full variable domain (outside the CDR3, taken from reference TRBV5-1 and TRBJ1-3): KAGVTQTPRYLIKTRGQQVTLSCSPISGHRSVSWYQQTPGQGLQFLFEYFSETQRNKGNFPGRFSGRQFSNSRSEMNVSTLELGDSALYLCASNVGQAGSGNAIYFGEGSWLTVV.

At least ten counts were recorded for this clonotype. The chain joins TRBV7-8 to TRBJ1-4; D remains ambiguous. From germline, CDR1 is SGHVS and CDR2 FQNEAQ. V was pared by 3 bases and J by 3 bases, with 8 bases between. The length of the CDR3 is 14 residues. The CDR3 reads CASSLGAANEKLFF. CDR3 bases: TGTGCCAGCAGCTTGGGTGCGGCTAATGAAAAACTGTTTTTT.

The V and J genes are TRBV7-9 and TRBJ2-2, with 8 positions matching TRBD2. Germline V gives CDR1 SEHNR, CDR2 FQNEAQ (reference sequence). V dropped 3 bases and J dropped 7; count of bases not matched to a gene: 10. This CDR3 region has 16 residues. CDR3 in amino acids: CASSFFSGSRDGELFF. CDR3 bases: TGTGCCAGCAGCTTCTTCAGCGGGAGCAGGGACGGGGAGCTGTTTTTT. Filled out from reference TRBV7-9 and TRBJ2-2, the complete variable domain reads DTGVSQNPRHKITKRGQNVTFRCDPISEHNRLYWYRQTLGQGPEFLTYFQNEAQLEKSRLLSDRFSAERPKGSFSTLEIQRTEQGDSAMYLCASSFFSGSRDGELFFGEGSRLTVL.

The V call is TRBV3-1, the J call TRBJ2-3, with 7 nucleotides matching TRBD1. Germline loops: CDR1 LGHDT, CDR2 YNNKEL (reference sequence). After removal of 4 bases from V and 2 bases from J, the junction contained 3 bases not matched to a gene. This CDR3 spans 14 amino acids. CDR3 in DNA: TGTGCCAGCAGCCTGGGGACAGCCACAGATACGCAGTATTTT. Translating it yields CASSLGTATDTQYF.

This clonotype was seen at least ten times. The J gene is TRBJ2-7, the V gene TRBV7-9; D is ambiguous. CDR3 length: 15 amino acids. V lost 1 base and J lost 2, with 12 bases in between. Germline loops: CDR1 SEHNR, CDR2 FQNEAQ (reference sequence). The CDR3 coding sequence is TGTGCCAGCAGCTTAGGTCGGAACTACGCCTACGAGCAGTACTTC. Encoded protein: CASSLGRNYAYEQYF.

Of note for this clonotype: A read error may explain this, as a much larger clone is one base away. The chain carries TRBV19 and TRBJ2-7; TRBD1 agrees at 7 bases. The CDR3 runs 14 residues. The germline V gene encodes CDR1 LNHDA and CDR2 SQIVND (reference sequence). Losses at the gene ends were 3 bases for V and 3 bases for J; bases not matched to a gene: 5. The CDR3 loop reads CASSISAGGYEQYV. In DNA form, the CDR3 reads TGTGCCAGTAGTATCTCGGCAGGGGGCTACGAGCAGTACGTC.

Ten or more counts support this clonotype. The CDR3 bases are TGTGCCAGCAGTGAAGGCGGTGGGGGACTTTCCGTTGGTACGCAGTATTTT. Its protein product is CASSEGGGGLSVGTQYF. J is TRBJ2-3 and V is TRBV6-2 or TRBV6-3; perhaps TRBD2 as D (6 bases). Trimming pared 5 bases from V and 8 bases from J, leaving 26 bases between. CDR3 size: 17 residues. Germline CDR1 is MNHEY and CDR2 is SVGEGT.

In its sample, this clonotype was seen many times. The chain has TRBV7-2 and TRBJ2-3; weak D call: TRBD2 (5 bases). Germline lookup yields CDR1 SGHTA and CDR2 FQGNSA. The length of the CDR3 is 16 residues. V gave up 5 bases and J gave up 3 bases, with 18 bases separating them. The CDR3 region is CASSPLWESGTDTQYF. The CDR3 DNA follows: TGTGCCAGCAGCCCCCTCTGGGAGTCGGGGACAGATACGCAGTATTTT.

This clonotype was counted many times. This chain joins TRBV12-3 or TRBV12-4 and TRBJ1-2; 10 nucleotides align to TRBD1. V lost 1 base and J lost 7; bases outside the gene matches: 3. The CDR3 is 14 residues long. This CDR3 reads CASSLGQGAFGYTF. CDR3 DNA: TGTGCCAGCAGTTTAGGACAGGGGGCTTTTGGCTACACCTTC.

The V gene is TRBV2, the J gene TRBJ2-1; D is unclear. From germline, CDR1 is SNHLY and CDR2 FYNNEI. V was pared by 2 bases and J by 8 bases, with 10 bases between. The CDR3 has 13 residues. The CDR3 reads CASSEQDGDEQFF. For the CDR3, the DNA is TGTGCCAGCAGTGAACAAGACGGCGATGAGCAGTTCTTC.

This clonotype was detected a few times. The chain couples TRBV6-1 to TRBJ1-5; no definite D call. CDR3 length: 12 residues. In germline, CDR1 is MNHNS, CDR2 SASEGT. Trimming stripped 8 bases from V and 9 bases from J, with 14 bases between. The CDR3 is CASGPTPSPQHF. The CDR3 coding sequence is TGTGCCAGCGGACCGACCCCTTCGCCCCAGCATTTT.

This clonotype was seen at least ten times. The V and J genes are TRBV28 and TRBJ1-5, with a tentative D call TRBD1 (5 bases). Trimming stripped 8 bases from V and 7 bases from J, with 15 bases between. The CDR3 covers 13 residues. CDR1 and CDR2 from the germline V gene are MDHEN and SYDVKM. CDR3 bases: TGTGCCAGCGGGAGACATGGGGGGCAGCCCCAGCATTTT. Amino acid sequence: CASGRHGGQPQHF.

This clonotype was detected many times. The V call is TRBV6-1, the J call TRBJ1-1; D call uncertain. Trimming pared 9 bases from V and 12 bases from J, leaving 20 bases between. The CDR3 consists of 12 residues. Germline CDR1 and CDR2: MNHNS and SASEGT. CDR3 protein: CASRRIGLGTFF. The CDR3 coding sequence is TGTGCCAGTCGAAGGATAGGGCTTGGAACTTTCTTT.

This clonotype was found many times. The rearrangement uses TRBV3-1 and TRBJ2-3, with unresolved D. Germline lookup yields CDR1 LGHDT and CDR2 YNNKEL (reference sequence). CDR3 size: 15 residues. V was clipped by 0 bases and J by 2 bases, with 9 bases between them. The CDR3 sequence is CASSQEHGFTDTQYF. The CDR3 region has the DNA TGTGCCAGCAGCCAAGAACACGGATTCACAGATACGCAGTATTTT.

This clonotype was detected a few times. V and J are TRBV4-1 and TRBJ1-5, with 8 bases fitting TRBD1. CDR1 MGHRA and CDR2 YSYEKL come from the germline V gene. V lost 4 bases and J lost 7; bases outside the gene matches: 6. The CDR3 totals 14 residues. The CDR3, as DNA: TGCGCCAGCAGCCCAGACAGGGGTGGACAGCCCCAGCATTTT. It is translated as CASSPDRGGQPQHF.

This clonotype was counted ten times or more. The chain employs TRBV11-2 and TRBJ2-1; D remains unclear. This CDR3 is built from 14 residues. Germline CDR1 and CDR2: SGHAT and FQNNGV. V was trimmed by 4 bases and J by 8 bases, leaving 15 bases between them. CDR3 nucleotide sequence: TGTGCCAGCAGCTCACCCGGACCTGTGGATGAGCAGTTCTTC. This codes for CASSSPGPVDEQFF.

This clonotype appeared a few times. In DNA form, the CDR3 reads TGTGCCAGCAGTTACCATAGGACCCTCAGGGTAGCCTCGTTGAACACCGGGGAGCTGTTTTTT. Translation: CASSYHRTLRVASLNTGELFF. This chain connects TRBV6-5 to TRBJ2-2; D is perhaps TRBD1 (5 bases). V was cut by 2 bases and J by 1 base, with 26 bases left in between. The CDR3 consists of 21 residues. Looked up from germline, CDR1 is MNHEY and CDR2 is SVGAGI.

This clonotype has at least ten counts. The chain recombines TRBV7-8 with TRBJ2-1; TRBD2 is a possible D gene (5 bases). Germline CDR1 reads SGHVS; CDR2 reads FQNEAQ. Trimming cost V 6 bases and J 4 bases, with 7 bases left between them. The CDR3 is 12 amino acids. Here the CDR3 DNA reads TGTGCCAGCAGGTCGGGATACAATGAGCAGTTCTTC. Its translation is CASRSGYNEQFF.

This clonotype was detected only a few times. The chain joins TRBV19 to TRBJ2-2; D may be TRBD1 (5 bases). This CDR3 spans 13 amino acids. From germline, CDR1 is LNHDA and CDR2 SQIVND (reference sequence). V was cut by 6 bases and J by 10 bases, with 15 bases left in between. The chain's CDR3 is CASRSQGSPELFF. The CDR3 nucleotides are TGTGCCAGTAGATCTCAGGGTTCACCGGAGCTGTTTTTT.

This clonotype was found many times. This chain uses TRBV28 with TRBJ2-3; D might be TRBD2 (7 bases). Germline lookup yields CDR1 MDHEN and CDR2 SYDVKM. Trimming removed 6 bases at V and 5 bases at J, with 15 bases between. The CDR3 length is 14 residues. CDR3 residues: CASSPGGRGDTQYF. The DNA of the CDR3 is TGTGCCAGCAGCCCCGGGGGGCGCGGAGATACGCAGTATTTT.

This clonotype was seen at least ten times. J is TRBJ1-6 and V is TRBV20-1; D is uncertain. The germline V and J ends were trimmed by 5 bases and 7 bases, with 12 bases remaining between them. This CDR3 region has 13 residues. Germline loops: CDR1 DFQATT, CDR2 SNEGSKA (reference sequence). CDR3 in DNA: TGCAGTGCTCCTACTAATCCCAATTCACCCCTCCACTTT. Residues: CSAPTNPNSPLHF.

This clonotype was picked up a small number of times. The J gene is TRBJ1-4, the V gene TRBV25-1; D is unclear. This CDR3 is 14 amino acids long. Trimming shortened V by 1 base and J by 4 bases, and 7 bases separated the two germline ends. Germline CDR1 reads MGHDK; CDR2 reads SYGVNS. CDR3 DNA sequence: TGTGCCAGCAGTGAATTTGGGGATAATGAAAAACTGTTTTTT. Protein sequence: CASSEFGDNEKLFF.

The V and J genes are TRBV11-2 and TRBJ2-4; 9 bases align to TRBD1. CDR1 is SGHAT and CDR2 is FQNNGV in the germline V gene. Unmatched junction bases numbered 17, after V lost 2 bases and J lost 0 bases. This CDR3 is 21 amino acids long. Here the CDR3 reads CASSLTGIGTGWTLAKNIQYF. The CDR3 coding sequence is TGTGCCAGCAGCTTAACTGGAATAGGGACAGGGTGGACCTTAGCCAAAAACATTCAGTACTTC.

The V and J genes are TRBV20-1 and TRBJ2-1; D call uncertain. Deletions cut 0 bases from V and 0 bases from J, with 9 bases between. Germline V gives CDR1 DFQATT, CDR2 SNEGSKA (reference sequence). The CDR3 extends over 15 amino acids. CDR3 residues: CSARERFSSYNEQFF. Written as DNA, the CDR3 is TGCAGTGCTAGAGAGAGATTTAGCTCCTACAATGAGCAGTTCTTC.

V and J are TRBV5-1 and TRBJ1-4, with D unresolved. Germline lookup yields CDR1 SGHRS and CDR2 YFSETQ. Trimming took off 4 bases at V and 5 bases at J, with 15 bases between the two ends. This CDR3 is 15 amino acids long. The CDR3 coding sequence is TGCGCCAGCAGCCGGGAGGGCAGCCGGAATGAAAAACTGTTTTTT. Translation: CASSREGSRNEKLFF.

Note on this clonotype: A much larger clone differs from this one at a single base, so this may be a read error. The chain recombines TRBV6-1 with TRBJ2-1; 13 bases agree with TRBD2. The CDR3 runs 14 residues. Germline V gene lookup returns CDR1 MNHNS and CDR2 SASEGT. CDR3 sequence reads: CASSTSGRANGQFF. The CDR3 DNA reads as TGTGCCAGCAGCACTAGCGGGAGGGCTAATGGGCAGTTCTTC.

This chain joins TRBV7-2 and TRBJ2-1; D is unresolved. Deletions cut 5 bases from V and 0 bases from J, with 11 bases between. The germline gives CDR1 SGHTA, CDR2 FQGNSA. CDR3 length: 15 residues. CDR3 sequence (DNA): TGTGCCAGCAGCCTTCTTACAAGCTCCTACAATGAGCAGTTCTTC. Amino acids: CASSLLTSSYNEQFF.

This clonotype was found a few times. The J gene is TRBJ2-1, the V gene TRBV12-3 or TRBV12-4, with D tentatively TRBD2 (5 bases). The V gene lost 3 bases and the J gene lost 0 bases, with 18 bases spanning the gap. The CDR3 contains 18 residues. As DNA, the CDR3 is TGTGCCAGCAGTTTCCCCACTTTCAGTGGGAGCTCCTACAATGAGCAGTTCTTC. Residues: CASSFPTFSGSSYNEQFF.